One sample yielded the 28 T cell receptor beta chains listed below, sequenced in a study of blood T cell repertoires in COVID-19. Sequencing was performed with immunoSEQ multiplex PCR; in TCRdb, only in-frame clones are kept and a portion is missing. The table records 100,000 to 150,000 clones, 75% to 90% of them present only once. The sample comprised peripheral blood. Receptors originate from a man aged 55 to 69 with COVID-19, enrolled during active disease.

The V gene is TRBV30, the J gene TRBJ1-6; a possible D gene is TRBD1 (6 bases). CDR1 is GTSNPN, CDR2 SVGIG, per germline (reference sequence). The V end was cut by 0 bases, the J end by 4 bases, with 7 bases between. This CDR3 has 14 amino acids. CDR3: CAWSVTGYNSPLHF. In nucleotides, the CDR3 is TGTGCCTGGAGTGTGACAGGTTATAATTCACCCCTCCACTTT.

This chain uses TRBV24-1 with TRBJ1-2; a weak D match, TRBD1 (5 bases). This CDR3 is 15 amino acids long. The germline V gene encodes CDR1 KGHDR and CDR2 SFDVKD. V dropped 4 bases and J dropped 6 bases, with 17 bases sitting between them. The CDR3 region has the DNA TGTGCCACCAGTGACCGCCCTACAGGAGAAGATGGCTACACCTTC. It yields the protein CATSDRPTGEDGYTF.

V gene TRBV6-5 combines with J gene TRBJ1-4; the D gene is possibly TRBD1 (6 bases). Trimming removed 0 bases at V and 8 bases at J, with 7 bases between. CDR3 length: 13 residues. Germline V gene sequence: CDR1 MNHEY, CDR2 SVGAGI. CDR3 DNA: TGTGCCAGCAGTTACTCGACAGGCGAAAAACTGTTTTTT. Translated, it gives CASSYSTGEKLFF.

The chain employs TRBV3-1 (or the pseudogene TRBV3-2) and TRBJ1-1; D not certain. There are 12 residues in the CDR3. Germline V lookup: CDR1 LGHDT, CDR2 YNNKEL (reference sequence). V lost 3 bases and J lost 2, with 4 bases in between. CDR3 sequence: CASSHLNTEAFF. The CDR3 bases are TGTGCCAGCAGCCATTTAAACACTGAAGCTTTCTTT.

In this sample, this clone turned up once. The chain uses TRBV6-5 and TRBJ2-2, with 7 bases matching TRBD1. Losses at the gene ends were 2 bases for V and 6 bases for J; bases not matched to a gene: 6. The CDR3 has 15 residues. The germline V gene has CDR1 MNHEY and CDR2 SVGAGI. This chain's CDR3 is CASSYTNRGAGELFF. CDR3 nucleotides: TGTGCCAGCAGTTACACAAACAGGGGTGCCGGGGAGCTGTTTTTT.

This sequence joins TRBV28 and TRBJ2-1; perhaps TRBD2 as D (6 bases). The CDR3 contains 15 residues. Germline V lookup: CDR1 MDHEN, CDR2 SYDVKM. V lost 3 bases and J 3 bases, leaving 12 bases between the germline ends. This CDR3 is CASSFPGGVYNEQFF. In nucleotides, the CDR3 is TGTGCCAGCAGTTTCCCCGGCGGGGTCTACAATGAGCAGTTCTTC.

The V gene is TRBV7-9, the J gene TRBJ2-5; TRBD1 might be the D (5 bases). Trimming shortened V by 2 bases and J by 1 base, and 11 bases separated the two germline ends. The germline V gene has CDR1 SEHNR and CDR2 FQNEAQ (reference sequence). This CDR3 is built from 15 residues. CDR3 sequence: CASSLQRQLQETQYF. The CDR3 DNA reads as TGTGCCAGCAGCTTACAAAGACAGCTCCAAGAGACCCAGTACTTC. Using reference TRBV7-9 and TRBJ2-5 for the parts outside the CDR3, the full variable domain is DTGVSQNPRHKITKRGQNVTFRCDPISEHNRLYWYRQTLGQGPEFLTYFQNEAQLEKSRLLSDRFSAERPKGSFSTLEIQRTEQGDSAMYLCASSLQRQLQETQYFGPGTRLLVL.

V gene TRBV6-1 combines with J gene TRBJ1-2, with no clear D. The V end lost 3 bases, the J end lost 4 bases, and 15 bases lay between the germline ends. Per the germline V gene, CDR1 is MNHNS and CDR2 is SASEGT. The CDR3 is 15 amino acids. CDR3 in DNA: TGTGCCAGCAGTGACCTCCGAGGCACCCTCTATGGCTACACCTTC. Translating gives CASSDLRGTLYGYTF.

This clone was seen a few times. The chain combines TRBV11-2 with TRBJ2-3; D gene unclear. Between the trimmed V and J ends, which lost 0 bases and 7 bases, there was a span of 5 bases. This CDR3 comprises 12 residues. CDR1 is SGHAT and CDR2 is FQNNGV in the germline V gene. CDR3 nucleotide sequence: TGTGCCAGCAGCTTAGACCCCAATACGCAGTATTTT. Protein sequence: CASSLDPNTQYF.

In its sample, this clone was seen once. The chain employs TRBV12-3 or TRBV12-4 and TRBJ2-3; TRBD2 might be the D (5 bases). The CDR3 is 13 amino acids. V was cut by 6 bases and J by 0 bases, with 7 bases left in between. The CDR3 region is CASRRTSTDTQYF. The CDR3 DNA follows: TGTGCCAGCAGAAGGACTAGCACAGATACGCAGTATTTT.

The rearrangement uses TRBV6-5 and TRBJ1-5; tentative D call: TRBD1 (6 bases). The V end was cut by 8 bases, the J end by 5 bases, with 19 bases between. From germline, CDR1 is MNHEY and CDR2 SVGAGI. This CDR3 spans 15 amino acids. The CDR3 bases are TGTGCCAGCGGGCCCCCTCGGGGGGCAGATCAGCCCCAGCATTTT. It is translated as CASGPPRGADQPQHF.

This clone was found a few times. The rearrangement joins TRBV7-9 to TRBJ1-4; 9 bases are shared with TRBD1. Germline lookup yields CDR1 SEHNR and CDR2 FQNEAQ (reference sequence). V dropped 5 bases and J dropped 8; count of bases not matched to a gene: 12. This CDR3 is built from 16 residues. In DNA form, the CDR3 reads TGTGCCAGCAGCAATCCGACCGGGACAGGGAACGAAAAACTGTTTTTT. The encoded protein is CASSNPTGTGNEKLFF.

The rearrangement joins TRBV7-9 to TRBJ2-5, with D uncertain. The CDR3 runs to 11 residues. V was pared by 5 bases and J by 2 bases, with 3 bases between. The germline V gene encodes CDR1 SEHNR and CDR2 FQNEAQ (reference sequence). DNA of the CDR3: TGTGCCAGCAGCCTGCAAGAGACCCAGTACTTC. Translating it yields CASSLQETQYF.

The chain has TRBV10-3 and TRBJ1-2; 9 bases map to TRBD1. This CDR3 is 14 amino acids long. The junction had 10 bases not matched to a gene; V was cut back by 6 bases and J by 8 bases. The germline V gene has CDR1 ENHRY and CDR2 SYGVKD. CDR3 protein: CAIRKIQGAEGYTF. The CDR3 nucleotides are TGTGCCATCAGAAAGATACAGGGGGCGGAAGGCTACACCTTC.

V gene TRBV10-2 combines with J gene TRBJ1-1; TRBD1 matches 9 bases. CDR3 length: 14 amino acids. Germline trimming cut 5 bases from V and 5 bases from J; bases unmatched to any gene: 6. Germline loops: CDR1 WSHSY, CDR2 SAAADI. CDR3 sequence: CASSPPDRGTEAFF. CDR3 coding DNA: TGCGCCAGCAGTCCCCCGGACAGGGGAACTGAAGCTTTCTTT.

This clone was observed a single time. This sequence joins TRBV5-8 and TRBJ2-2, with D possibly matching TRBD1 (6 bases). V lost 1 base to trimming and J lost 0 bases, with 13 bases between them. CDR1 is SGHTS, CDR2 YDEGEE, per germline. The CDR3 consists of 17 residues. The CDR3 coding sequence is TGTGCCAGCAGCTTGATGGCCAGGGGAACGAACACCGGGGAGCTGTTTTTT. Protein: CASSLMARGTNTGELFF.

This chain links TRBV29-1 with TRBJ1-2; D not resolved. Germline V gene data show CDR1 as SQVTM and CDR2 as ANQGSEA. CDR3 length equals 14 residues. The V end lost 0 bases, the J end lost 4 bases, and 12 bases lay between the germline ends. The CDR3 region has the DNA TGCAGCGTTGAAGATAAGAGGGTTTCCTATGGCTACACCTTC. This encodes CSVEDKRVSYGYTF.

The V and J genes are TRBV9 and TRBJ2-1, with 7 positions matching TRBD1. Germline V lookup: CDR1 SGDLS, CDR2 YYNGEE. V was clipped by 4 bases and J by 6 bases; unmatched bases: 10. This CDR3 spans 15 amino acids. The CDR3 DNA follows: TGTGCCAGCAGCCAAATACCGACAGGGAGCAATGAGCAGTTCTTC. Its translation is CASSQIPTGSNEQFF. Full variable domain (outside the CDR3, taken from reference TRBV9 and TRBJ2-1): DSGVTQTPKHLITATGQRVTLRCSPRSGDLSVYWYQQSLDQGLQFLIQYYNGEERAKGNILERFSAQQFPDLHSELNLSSLELGDSALYFCASSQIPTGSNEQFFGPGTRLTVL.

V and J are TRBV5-1 and TRBJ2-7, with 8 bases identical to TRBD1. There are 15 residues in the CDR3. V shed 3 bases and J 4 bases; nucleotides not matched to a gene: 9. Germline V CDR1 and CDR2: SGHRS, YFSETQ. This CDR3 is CASSSYPGQAYEQYF. The DNA of the CDR3 is TGCGCCAGCAGCTCTTACCCGGGACAGGCGTACGAGCAGTACTTC.

The chain links TRBV27 to TRBJ1-2; D gene ambiguous. The CDR3 length is 13 residues. Trimming cost V 2 bases and J 1 base, with 5 bases left between them. Germline V gene lookup returns CDR1 MNHEY and CDR2 SMNVEV (reference sequence). In nucleotides, the CDR3 is TGTGCCAGCAGTTTAGCAGTTAACTATGGCTACACCTTC. Translation gives CASSLAVNYGYTF.

The rearrangement uses TRBV19 and TRBJ2-7; TRBD2 matches 8 bases. The V and J ends lost 4 bases and 2 bases, in that order; junction bases with no gene match: 1. Germline CDR1 is LNHDA and CDR2 is SQIVND (reference sequence). The CDR3 has 13 residues. In nucleotides, the CDR3 is TGTGCCAGTAGTACAGCGGGGGCCTACGAGCAGTACTTC. This sequence encodes CASSTAGAYEQYF.

In its sample, this clone was seen once. J is TRBJ1-2 and V is TRBV19; D is perhaps TRBD1 (5 bases). CDR3 length equals 15 residues. V was cut by 3 bases and J by 3 bases, with 14 bases left in between. The germline V gene encodes CDR1 LNHDA and CDR2 SQIVND (reference sequence). The CDR3 DNA follows: TGTGCCAGTAGTATTCCCCAGGGAAGGGACTATGGCTACACCTTC. Its translation: CASSIPQGRDYGYTF.

The V gene is TRBV5-1, the J gene TRBJ2-7; D uncertain. The CDR3 is made up of 15 amino acids. V lost 0 bases, J lost 0 bases, and 10 bases lay in between. From germline, CDR1 is SGHRS and CDR2 YFSETQ. The CDR3 DNA sequence: TGCGCCAGCAGCTTGGACGGAGCCCCCTCCTACGAGCAGTACTTC. Its translation: CASSLDGAPSYEQYF.

This rearrangement joins TRBV11-1 to TRBJ2-3; 7 positions agree with TRBD1. Germline V gene data show CDR1 as SGHAT and CDR2 as FQDESV (reference sequence). The CDR3 is made up of 15 amino acids. The V segment lost 4 bases and the J segment 6 bases; nucleotides outside the gene matches: 10. For the CDR3, the DNA is TGTGCCAGCAGCTATCCGACAGGGACGGGGGATACGCAGTATTTT. Protein: CASSYPTGTGDTQYF.

CDR3 sequence: CASSPSRFNTEAFF. The CDR3 DNA is TGTGCCAGCTCACCGAGCAGGTTTAACACTGAAGCTTTCTTT. V usage is TRBV18 and J usage is TRBJ1-1; no firm D call. Germline CDR1 reads KGHSH; CDR2 reads LQKENI. Trimming took off 3 bases at V and 2 bases at J, with 10 bases between the two ends. The CDR3 length is 14 residues.

The chain links TRBV6-5 to TRBJ1-2; D is ambiguous. V was pared by 5 bases and J by 8 bases, with 15 bases between. The CDR3 sequence is 13 residues long. In germline, CDR1 is MNHEY, CDR2 SVGAGI. The CDR3 region has the DNA TGTGCCAGCAGTCCCACAGCCGCGGGGGGCTACACCTTC. This translates into CASSPTAAGGYTF.

This chain links TRBV4-2 with TRBJ1-3, with unresolved D. Trimming stripped 1 base from V and 4 bases from J, with 5 bases between. The germline gives CDR1 LGHNA, CDR2 YNFKEQ. The CDR3 has 13 residues. CDR3 in DNA: TGTGCCAGCAGCCAAGCCCCGGGAAACACCATATATTTT. Encoded protein: CASSQAPGNTIYF.

The chain carries TRBV2 and TRBJ1-5; 7 bases map to TRBD1. The CDR3 loop spans 17 amino acids. CDR1 is SNHLY and CDR2 is FYNNEI in the germline V gene. Trimming cost V 6 bases and J 0 bases; bases outside gene matches: 11. The CDR3 nucleotides are TGTGCCAGCAGGACCCGGGACAGCATTTATAGCAATCAGCCCCAGCATTTT. Its protein is CASRTRDSIYSNQPQHF.